The present T cell receptor beta chain was sequenced within a study of Ad26.COV2.S vaccination and SARS-CoV-2 variants. Here immunoSEQ multiplex PCR was the method, and the copy in TCRdb shows in-frame clones only, minus some. Among about 680,000 clones listed, 70% to 90% were seen once. Regarding treatment: some 19 received Ad26.COV2.S at low or high dose, single or two shots; about 5 received placebo; per-sample allocation not given. Specimens were obtained on day 63 following the first vaccine or placebo injection. This sequence originates from a person between 18 and 60 years old who received the Ad26.COV2.S COVID-19 vaccine or a placebo. This sample comprised peripheral blood, obtained in a trial of Ad26.COV2.S vaccine versus placebo.

CDR3 amino acids: CASSQESSTRNEQFF. DNA for the CDR3: TGTGCCAGCAGCCAAGAAAGTTCGACCCGCAATGAGCAGTTCTTC. The chain is built from TRBV4-2 and TRBJ2-1; D call uncertain. This CDR3 has 15 residues. Germline V gene lookup returns CDR1 LGHNA and CDR2 YNFKEQ. Trimming left V 0 bases short and J 6 bases short, with 12 bases between.